This entry lists 6 T cell receptor beta chains sequenced from one sample in a study of T cell responses to AZD1222 COVID-19 vaccine. The repertoire was sequenced with immunoSEQ multiplex PCR; TCRdb's copy has only in-frame clones and lacks some. The data show 130,000 or so clones, with roughly 93% seen just once and 5% to 7% held by the top ten. Material: peripheral blood, obtained on day 0 of AZD1222 vaccination. These receptors were collected from an adult in good health.

J is TRBJ2-5 and V is TRBV6-6, with TRBD2 matching 11 bases. This CDR3 contains 14 residues. CDR1 is MNHNY, CDR2 SVGAGI, per germline (reference sequence). Trimming cost V 8 bases and J 1 base; bases outside gene matches: 3. DNA of the CDR3: TGTGCCAGCCGCCTAGCGGGAGGCCAAGAGACCCAGTACTTC. It yields the protein CASRLAGGQETQYF.

The chain uses TRBV27 and TRBJ2-1, with TRBD2 identical over 9 bases. This CDR3 region has 17 residues. J was trimmed by 5 bases and V by 1 base; bases with no gene match: 9. Germline V CDR1 and CDR2: MNHEY, SMNVEV (reference sequence). The CDR3 spells CASSLFPAGGKDNEQFF. CDR3 bases: TGTGCCAGCAGTTTATTTCCGGCGGGGGGGAAGGACAATGAGCAGTTCTTC.

The rearrangement links TRBV6-4 to TRBJ1-1, with D unresolved. The ends were cut back, 3 bases at V and 0 bases at J, with 5 bases in the middle. Germline V lookup: CDR1 MRHNA, CDR2 SNTAGT. CDR3 length: 13 residues. The CDR3 DNA reads as TGTGCCAGCAGTGAGGGTATGAACACTGAAGCTTTCTTT. As protein: CASSEGMNTEAFF.

This chain connects TRBV5-8 to TRBJ2-6; D not resolved. The CDR3 totals 14 residues. The germline gives CDR1 SGHTS, CDR2 YDEGEE. Trimming shortened V by 5 bases and J by 0 bases, and 6 bases separated the two germline ends. The CDR3 DNA follows: TGTGCCAGCAGGGTACGCTCTGGGGCCAACGTCCTGACTTTC. This encodes CASRVRSGANVLTF. Full variable domain (missing parts from reference TRBV5-8 and TRBJ2-6): EAGVTQSPTHLIKTRGQQATLRCSPISGHTSVYWYQQALGLGLQFLLWYDEGEERNRGNFPPRFSGRQFPNYSSELNVNALELEDSALYLCASRVRSGANVLTFGAGSRLTVL.

The rearrangement links TRBV4-3 to TRBJ2-1, with TRBD1 matching 8 bases. CDR3 length: 18 residues. Germline CDR1 and CDR2: LGHNA and YSLEER. Germline trimming cut 2 bases from V and 4 bases from J; bases unmatched to any gene: 13. CDR3 sequence: CASSQQDRANGEYNEQFF. DNA of the CDR3: TGCGCCAGCAGCCAACAGGACAGGGCGAACGGGGAATACAATGAGCAGTTCTTC.

CDR3 in DNA: TGTGCCAGCAGCTTTACTTTAGCGGGGACCGAGCAGTTCTTC. Translation gives CASSFTLAGTEQFF. The J gene is TRBJ2-1, the V gene TRBV7-2; TRBD2 matches 8 bases. The CDR3 has 14 amino acids. Germline assignment: CDR1 SGHTA and CDR2 FQGNSA. The junction had 8 bases not matched to a gene; V was cut back by 3 bases and J by 10 bases. Full variable domain (missing parts from reference TRBV7-2 and TRBJ2-1): GAGVSQSPSNKVTEKGKDVELRCDPISGHTALYWYRQSLGQGLEFLIYFQGNSAPDKSGLPSDRFSAERTGGSVSTLTIQRTQQEDSAVYLCASSFTLAGTEQFFGPGTRLTVL.